Listed here are 28 T cell receptor beta chains from one sample, sequenced in a study of cytomegalovirus exposure and HLA in healthy donors. The table came from immunoSEQ multiplex PCR; TCRdb's copy has only in-frame clones and leaves some out. In the table there are tens of thousands of clones, about 95% of which are singletons. The sequencing input was PBMCs. Source of these receptors: a woman under 30 in good health and CMV-seronegative.

CDR3 loop: CASSGRDRGTAEAFF. The CDR3 bases are TGCGCCAGCAGCGGCCGGGACAGGGGAACCGCTGAAGCTTTCTTT. This rearrangement joins TRBV5-1 to TRBJ1-1; 10 nucleotides align to TRBD1. The CDR3 is 15 residues long. Germline trimming cut 4 bases from V and 6 bases from J; bases unmatched to any gene: 9. Germline-derived CDR1 and CDR2 are SGHRS and YFSETQ.

V is TRBV7-9 and J is TRBJ2-7, with a weak D call TRBD2 (5 bases). CDR1 SEHNR and CDR2 FQNEAQ come from the germline V gene (reference sequence). The germline V and J ends were trimmed by 2 bases and 2 bases, with 10 bases remaining between them. The CDR3 spans 14 residues. Written as DNA, the CDR3 is TGTGCCAGCAGCTTATCCGGGGTCCCCTACGAGCAGTACTTC. It encodes CASSLSGVPYEQYF.

The V gene is TRBV9, the J gene TRBJ2-2; perhaps TRBD2 as D (5 bases). CDR3 length: 16 amino acids. Trimming cost V 0 bases and J 6 bases, with 15 bases left between them. Germline V lookup: CDR1 SGDLS, CDR2 YYNGEE. Here the CDR3 reads CASSVAPAAGSGELFF. The CDR3 coding sequence is TGTGCCAGCAGCGTAGCGCCAGCGGCCGGGTCCGGGGAGCTGTTTTTT.

The chain joins TRBV4-3 to TRBJ1-5; 7 bases line up with TRBD1. Germline values: CDR1 LGHNA, CDR2 YSLEER. The CDR3 has 16 residues. Trimming at V came to 1 base and at J to 5 bases, leaving 8 bases not matched to a gene. The CDR3, as DNA: TGCGCCAGCAGCCAAGGTTCGACAGGGACCTATCAGCCCCAGCATTTT. Its translation: CASSQGSTGTYQPQHF.

The V gene is TRBV19, the J gene TRBJ2-7, with 7 nucleotides matching TRBD1. V dropped 4 bases and J dropped 3; count of bases not matched to a gene: 9. Per germline, CDR1 LNHDA and CDR2 SQIVND (reference sequence). The length of the CDR3 is 15 residues. For the CDR3, the DNA is TGTGCCAGTAGTAGCGCGGACAGGCCAGGCTACGAGCAGTACTTC. Its protein product is CASSSADRPGYEQYF.

This clone is a singleton in its sample. The chain uses TRBV4-1 and TRBJ2-7; possibly TRBD1 for D (5 bases). Trimming took 0 bases from V and 3 from J, leaving 15 bases between them. Germline V lookup: CDR1 MGHRA, CDR2 YSYEKL. The length of the CDR3 is 16 residues. The CDR3 nucleotides read TGCGCCAGCAGCCAAGATGGTCAGGGAAGGGGCTACGAGCAGTACTTC. It is translated as CASSQDGQGRGYEQYF.

The chain carries TRBV4-2 and TRBJ2-1; a possible D gene is TRBD2 (5 bases). Germline V lookup: CDR1 LGHNA, CDR2 YNFKEQ. V lost 0 bases, J lost 12 bases, and 18 bases lay in between. This CDR3 region has 15 residues. CDR3 DNA: TGTGCCAGCAGCCAAGATCCCCTAGCCACCTTGGGGCAGTTCTTC. Translation: CASSQDPLATLGQFF.

The chain combines TRBV5-4 with TRBJ1-3, with 9 bases aligning to TRBD1. The CDR3 has 15 amino acids. Trimming took 7 bases from V and 3 from J; bases not matched to a gene: 8. Looked up from germline, CDR1 is SGHNT and CDR2 is YYREEE (reference sequence). The CDR3 reads CASGPGTGRGNTIYF. DNA of the CDR3: TGTGCCAGCGGACCAGGGACAGGGCGTGGAAACACCATATATTTT.

The chain recombines TRBV4-3 with TRBJ1-3; D call uncertain. CDR3 length: 16 residues. Trimming cost V 0 bases and J 0 bases, with 9 bases left between them. The germline CDR1 and CDR2 sequences are LGHNA and YSLEER. The CDR3 spells CASSQEVYPSGNTIYF. In DNA form, the CDR3 reads TGCGCCAGCAGCCAAGAAGTCTATCCCTCTGGAAACACCATATATTTT.

The CDR3, as DNA: TGTGCCAGCAGTTTACGCGCGGGACAGGGGGCGGGTGGCTACACCTTC. Its protein product is CASSLRAGQGAGGYTF. V and J are TRBV27 and TRBJ1-2; 12 positions match TRBD1. Germline assignment: CDR1 MNHEY and CDR2 SMNVEV (reference sequence). This CDR3 has 16 amino acids. With V trimmed by 2 bases and J by 7 bases, 8 bases remained unmatched.

This chain links TRBV7-2 with TRBJ2-5; 9 bases map to TRBD2. Looked up from germline, CDR1 is SGHTA and CDR2 is FQGNSA. This CDR3 comprises 15 residues. V lost 5 bases to trimming and J lost 4 bases; unmatched junction nucleotides: 8. CDR3 sequence (DNA): TGTGCCAGCAGCCCACGGCGGGGGGGCGGAGAGACCCAGTACTTC. Its protein product is CASSPRRGGGETQYF.

The chain is built from TRBV18 and TRBJ2-1, with TRBD2 matching over 14 bases. The CDR3 is 16 amino acids. CDR1 and CDR2 (germline): KGHSH, LQKENI. V was clipped by 3 bases and J by 7 bases; unmatched bases: 5. CDR3 in amino acids: CASSPGLAGVGNEQFF. In DNA, the CDR3 is TGTGCCAGCTCACCGGGACTAGCGGGAGTTGGGAATGAGCAGTTCTTC.

The V gene is TRBV4-3, the J gene TRBJ2-1, with TRBD2 matching 8 bases. Trimming at V came to 4 bases and at J to 5 bases, leaving 10 bases not matched to a gene. The germline V gene encodes CDR1 LGHNA and CDR2 YSLEER. There are 16 residues in the CDR3. The CDR3 protein is CASSPRGGRGDNEQFF. The CDR3, as DNA: TGCGCCAGCAGCCCCCGGGGGGGGCGGGGAGACAATGAGCAGTTCTTC.

This sequence joins TRBV7-3 and TRBJ2-1; 8 positions agree with TRBD2. V was clipped by 4 bases and J by 2 bases; unmatched bases: 10. This CDR3 has 17 amino acids. The V gene's germline CDR1 is SGHTA and CDR2 FQGTGA. CDR3 residues: CASSSGRAGGPYNEQFF. CDR3 DNA: TGTGCCAGCAGCTCCGGGAGGGCGGGAGGTCCCTACAATGAGCAGTTCTTC.

The chain links TRBV5-1 to TRBJ1-2; TRBD1 matches at 7 bases. The CDR3 is made up of 14 amino acids. CDR1 is SGHRS and CDR2 is YFSETQ in the germline V gene. V gave up 6 bases and J gave up 3 bases; unmatched junction bases: 8. The CDR3, as DNA: TGCGCCAGCACCCTCCAGGGGGATTACTATGGCTACACCTTC. This gives the protein CASTLQGDYYGYTF.

The chain recombines TRBV4-3 with TRBJ1-2, with TRBD1 matching over 8 bases. Trimming cost V 3 bases and J 0 bases; bases outside gene matches: 6. This CDR3 has 16 amino acids. Germline V gene sequence: CDR1 LGHNA, CDR2 YSLEER. The CDR3 coding sequence is TGCGCCAGCAGCCAGCAGGGGGCCGCCGCTAACTATGGCTACACCTTC. It codes for CASSQQGAAANYGYTF.

The rearrangement links TRBV5-1 to TRBJ2-3, with D tentatively TRBD1 (7 bases). Germline V CDR1 and CDR2: SGHRS, YFSETQ. The CDR3 loop spans 15 amino acids. V gave up 4 bases and J gave up 4 bases, with 16 bases separating them. CDR3 bases: TGCGCCAGCAGCGCGAGGGGGCGCGGGGCAGATACGCAGTATTTT. It specifies CASSARGRGADTQYF.

The V gene is TRBV25-1, the J gene TRBJ2-1; the match to TRBD2 covers 7 bases. CDR1 and CDR2 (germline): MGHDK, SYGVNS. Trimming took 4 bases from V and 4 from J; bases not matched to a gene: 10. The CDR3 covers 16 residues. DNA for the CDR3: TGTGCCAGCAGTGCTCCCTCTAGCGGACAATACAATGAGCAGTTCTTC. Its protein is CASSAPSSGQYNEQFF.

Only one count was recorded for this clone. This rearrangement joins TRBV5-4 to TRBJ1-1; unclear D gene. Germline V gene data show CDR1 as SGHNT and CDR2 as YYREEE (reference sequence). The V and J ends lost 4 bases and 0 bases respectively, with 7 bases between them. CDR3 size: 13 residues. The CDR3 is CASSHNVNTEAFF. DNA of the CDR3: TGTGCCAGCAGCCACAATGTGAACACTGAAGCTTTCTTT.

This chain uses TRBV5-1 with TRBJ1-1; D possibly corresponds to TRBD1 (6 bases). Germline CDR1 is SGHRS and CDR2 is YFSETQ. CDR3 length equals 15 residues. V was pared by 4 bases and J by 4 bases, with 17 bases between. The CDR3 spells CASSTQGIEGTEAFF. CDR3 nucleotide sequence: TGCGCCAGCAGCACACAGGGAATAGAGGGCACTGAAGCTTTCTTT.

The rearrangement uses TRBV6-1 and TRBJ2-2, with 9 bases matching TRBD2. J was trimmed by 6 bases and V by 0 bases; bases with no gene match: 8. The CDR3 consists of 17 residues. CDR1 and CDR2 from the germline V gene are MNHNS and SASEGT. CDR3 residues: CASSEAAAGGWAGELFF. The CDR3 DNA follows: TGTGCCAGCAGTGAAGCGGCGGCGGGAGGGTGGGCCGGGGAGCTGTTTTTT.

The chain joins TRBV9 to TRBJ1-2; 7 bases match TRBD1. The germline gives CDR1 SGDLS, CDR2 YYNGEE. The CDR3 consists of 14 residues. V was pared by 4 bases and J by 7 bases, with 10 bases of the junction left unmatched. CDR3 amino acids: CASSPRQGLFGYTF. DNA for the CDR3: TGTGCCAGCAGCCCGCGACAGGGACTTTTTGGCTACACCTTC. Using reference TRBV9 and TRBJ1-2 for the parts outside the CDR3, the full variable domain is DSGVTQTPKHLITATGQRVTLRCSPRSGDLSVYWYQQSLDQGLQFLIQYYNGEERAKGNILERFSAQQFPDLHSELNLSSLELGDSALYFCASSPRQGLFGYTFGSGTRLTVV.

The rearrangement joins TRBV19 to TRBJ1-2; a possible D gene is TRBD1 (5 bases). The CDR3 is 12 amino acids. V was shortened by 7 bases and J by 7 bases, with 13 bases between the two germline ends. Germline V lookup: CDR1 LNHDA, CDR2 SQIVND (reference sequence). For the CDR3, the DNA is TGTGCCAGTACCCCAGGGCCGGCTGGCTACACCTTC. This gives the protein CASTPGPAGYTF. Drawing the rest from reference TRBV19 and TRBJ1-2, the complete variable domain is DGGITQSPKYLFRKEGQNVTLSCEQNLNHDAMYWYRQDPGQGLRLIYYSQIVNDFQKGDIAEGYSVSREKKESFPLTVTSAQKNPTAFYLCASTPGPAGYTFGSGTRLTVV.

This chain links TRBV18 with TRBJ1-1; maybe TRBD1 (5 bases). The CDR3 loop spans 15 amino acids. V gave up 8 bases and J gave up 2 bases, with 18 bases separating them. Germline lookup yields CDR1 KGHSH and CDR2 LQKENI. The CDR3 DNA reads as TGTGCCAGCACGTCGGGGGTCGGGGGAAACACTGAAGCTTTCTTT. Translation: CASTSGVGGNTEAFF.

V usage is TRBV7-3 and J usage is TRBJ2-1; tentative D call: TRBD1 (6 bases). V lost 4 bases to trimming and J lost 4 bases, with 14 bases between them. Germline V gene sequence: CDR1 SGHTA, CDR2 FQGTGA. This CDR3 has 15 amino acids. The CDR3 is CASSWGLVGYNEQFF. The DNA for the CDR3 is TGTGCCAGCAGCTGGGGGCTCGTGGGTTACAATGAGCAGTTCTTC.

The chain joins TRBV6-5 to TRBJ2-2, with 7 bases fitting TRBD2. After removal of 0 bases from V and 7 bases from J, the junction contained 8 bases not matched to a gene. This CDR3 has 16 residues. CDR1 MNHEY and CDR2 SVGAGI come from the germline V gene. The CDR3 DNA sequence: TGTGCCAGCAGTTACTCGATAGGCGGGGGAGGCGGGGAGCTGTTTTTT. It codes for CASSYSIGGGGGELFF.

This clone occurred once. The chain joins TRBV6-1 to TRBJ2-1, with D possibly TRBD2 on 5 matching bases. The length of the CDR3 is 11 residues. CDR1 MNHNS and CDR2 SASEGT come from the germline V gene. The DNA of the CDR3 is TGTGTAATCGGGGTCTACAATGAGCAGTTCTTC. Translation: CVIGVYNEQFF.

The rearrangement links TRBV28 to TRBJ2-3; 11 nucleotides agree with TRBD2. Per the germline V gene, CDR1 is MDHEN and CDR2 is SYDVKM. CDR3 length: 15 amino acids. With 3 bases clipped from V and 4 bases from J, the junction kept 3 bases outside the gene matches. The CDR3 DNA follows: TGTGCCAGCAGTTTTTTACTAGCGGGAGCAGATACGCAGTATTTT. Translation gives CASSFLLAGADTQYF.